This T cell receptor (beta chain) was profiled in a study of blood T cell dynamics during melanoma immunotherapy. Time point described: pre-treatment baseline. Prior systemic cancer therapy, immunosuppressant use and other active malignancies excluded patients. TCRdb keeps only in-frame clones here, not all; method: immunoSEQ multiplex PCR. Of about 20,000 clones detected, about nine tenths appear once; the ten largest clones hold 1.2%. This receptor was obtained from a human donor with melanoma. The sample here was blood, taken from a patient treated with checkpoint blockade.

CDR3 DNA sequence: TGTGCCAGCAGCTTAGATCGTAAAGGCGACGAGCAGTACTTC. Translated: CASSLDRKGDEQYF. V and J are TRBV11-2 and TRBJ2-7; no clear D. Per the germline V gene, CDR1 is SGHAT and CDR2 is FQNNGV. There are 14 residues in the CDR3. The ends were cut back, 0 bases at V and 5 bases at J, with 11 bases in the middle.